In this sample, the clone carrying this T cell receptor (beta chain) turned up once. In the PCR, 60 Vbeta and 13 Jbeta primers were used. Clones were sequenced by immunoSEQ multiplex PCR, and TCRdb holds only the in-frame ones, with some missing. The sample lists fewer than 200,000 clones; around 80% were seen once. The record originates from a study of cytomegalovirus exposure and HLA in healthy donors. V lost 1 base, J lost 5 bases, and 12 bases lay in between. Looked up from germline, CDR1 is GTSNPN and CDR2 is SVGIG (reference sequence). CDR3 size: 13 residues. The sample consisted of PBMCs. The rearrangement joins TRBV30 to TRBJ2-7, with D tentatively TRBD1 (6 bases). The source is a female donor in good health and CMV-seronegative. The CDR3 DNA is TGTGCCTGGAGTGAAGGAACAGGGAACGAGCAGTACTTC. Translation: CAWSEGTGNEQYF.